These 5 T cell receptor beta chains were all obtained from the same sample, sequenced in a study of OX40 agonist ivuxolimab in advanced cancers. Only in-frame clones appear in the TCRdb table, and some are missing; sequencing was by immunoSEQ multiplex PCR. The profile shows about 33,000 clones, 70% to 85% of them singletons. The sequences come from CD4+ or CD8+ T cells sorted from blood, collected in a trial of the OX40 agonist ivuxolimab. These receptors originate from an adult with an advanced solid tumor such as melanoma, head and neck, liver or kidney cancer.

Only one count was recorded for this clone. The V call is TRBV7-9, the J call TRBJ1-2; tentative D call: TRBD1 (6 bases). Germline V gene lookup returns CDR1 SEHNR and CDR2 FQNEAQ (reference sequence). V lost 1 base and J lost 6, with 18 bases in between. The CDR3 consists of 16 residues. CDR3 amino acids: CASSLDGGRGVDGYTF. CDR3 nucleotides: TGTGCCAGCAGCTTAGATGGGGGCAGGGGAGTGGATGGCTACACCTTC. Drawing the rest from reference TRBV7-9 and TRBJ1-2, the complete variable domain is DTGVSQNPRHKITKRGQNVTFRCDPISEHNRLYWYRQTLGQGPEFLTYFQNEAQLEKSRLLSDRFSAERPKGSFSTLEIQRTEQGDSAMYLCASSLDGGRGVDGYTFGSGTRLTVV.

CDR3 DNA sequence: TGCGCCAGCAGCCTTCGGCGTGGAGGGTCCTACAATGAGCAGTTCTTC. Its translation: CASSLRRGGSYNEQFF. This rearrangement joins TRBV5-1 to TRBJ2-1; D might be TRBD2 (6 bases). CDR1 is SGHRS and CDR2 is YFSETQ in the germline V gene. The ends were cut back, 4 bases at V and 1 base at J, with 15 bases in the middle. There are 16 residues in the CDR3.

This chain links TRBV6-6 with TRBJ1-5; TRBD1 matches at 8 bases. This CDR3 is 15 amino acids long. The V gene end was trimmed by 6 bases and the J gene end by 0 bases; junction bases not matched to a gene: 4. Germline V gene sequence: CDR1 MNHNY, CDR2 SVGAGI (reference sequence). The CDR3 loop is CASSRTGSSNQPQHF. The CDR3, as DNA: TGTGCCAGCAGCCGGACAGGGTCTAGCAATCAGCCCCAGCATTTT.

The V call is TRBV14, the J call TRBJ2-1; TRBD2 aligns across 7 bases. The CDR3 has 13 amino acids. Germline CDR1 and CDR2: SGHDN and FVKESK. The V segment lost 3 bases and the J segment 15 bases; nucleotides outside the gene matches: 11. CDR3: CASSHGSLAGGFF. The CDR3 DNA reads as TGTGCCAGCAGCCACGGGAGCTTAGCGGGCGGGTTCTTC.

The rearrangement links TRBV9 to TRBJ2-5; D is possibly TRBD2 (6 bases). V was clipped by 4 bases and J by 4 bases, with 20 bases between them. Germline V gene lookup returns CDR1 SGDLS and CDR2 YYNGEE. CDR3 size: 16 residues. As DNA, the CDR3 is TGTGCCAGCAGCACCGCCGGGAACGGGAGAAGAGAGACCCAGTACTTC. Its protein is CASSTAGNGRRETQYF.